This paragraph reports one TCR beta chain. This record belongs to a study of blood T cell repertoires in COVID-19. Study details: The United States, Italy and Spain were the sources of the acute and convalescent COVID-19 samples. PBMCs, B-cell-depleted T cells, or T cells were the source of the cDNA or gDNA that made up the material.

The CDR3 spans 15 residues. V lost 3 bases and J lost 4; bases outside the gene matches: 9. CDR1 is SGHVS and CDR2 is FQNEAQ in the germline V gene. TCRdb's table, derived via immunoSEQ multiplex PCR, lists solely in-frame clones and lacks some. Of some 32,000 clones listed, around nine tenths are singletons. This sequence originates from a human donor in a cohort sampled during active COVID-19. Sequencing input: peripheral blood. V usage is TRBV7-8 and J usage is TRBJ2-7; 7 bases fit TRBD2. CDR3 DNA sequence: TGTGCCAGCAGCTTGTGGGAGGGAGTAAGATACGAGCAGTACTTC. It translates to CASSLWEGVRYEQYF.